Given below is one T cell receptor (beta chain) in context. Trimming stripped 8 bases from V and 0 bases from J, with 10 bases between. The germline gives CDR1 SGHTA, CDR2 FQGNSA. CDR3 length: 13 amino acids. The sample originates from a study of T-cell reconstitution after alpha-beta-depleted transplantation in children. The TCRbeta library incorporated unique molecular identifiers. TCRdb re-derived calls from the PCR reads in MiXCR, one entry per CDR3 protein. The table has around 410,000 distinct CDR3 sequences, 11% seen once. The sequenced sample was PBMCs from the stem cell graft donor, obtained from the stem cell graft. The clonotype comes from a human donor who donated a stem cell graft to a child with acute myeloid leukemia. The chain recombines TRBV7-2 with TRBJ1-1, with a weak D call TRBD1 (5 bases). CDR3: CASGDRMNTEAFF. The CDR3 DNA reads TGTGCCAGCGGAGACAGAATGAACACTGAAGCTTTCTTT.